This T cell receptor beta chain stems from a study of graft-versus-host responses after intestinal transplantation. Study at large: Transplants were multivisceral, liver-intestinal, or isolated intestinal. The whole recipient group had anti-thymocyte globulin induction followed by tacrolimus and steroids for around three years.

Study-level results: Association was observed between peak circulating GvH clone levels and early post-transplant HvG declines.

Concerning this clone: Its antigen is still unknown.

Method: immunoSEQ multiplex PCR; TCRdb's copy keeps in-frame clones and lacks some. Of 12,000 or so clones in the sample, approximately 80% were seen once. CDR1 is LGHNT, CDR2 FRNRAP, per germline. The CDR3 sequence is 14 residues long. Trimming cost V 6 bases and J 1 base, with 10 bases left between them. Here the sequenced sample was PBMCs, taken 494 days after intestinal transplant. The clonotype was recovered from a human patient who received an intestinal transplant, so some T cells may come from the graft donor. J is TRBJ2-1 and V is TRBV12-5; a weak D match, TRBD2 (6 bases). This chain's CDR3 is CASGLGGSYNEQFF. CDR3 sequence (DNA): TGTGCTAGTGGGCTCGGGGGTTCCTACAATGAGCAGTTCTTC.